Many counts were recorded for the clone carrying this T cell receptor beta chain. Its antigen is not identified. TCRdb re-called the reads through MiXCR, storing one row per CDR3 protein. The table records hundreds of thousands of distinct CDR3 sequences, about 39% of them present only once. The sample belongs to a study of T cell repertoires in cytomegalovirus infection. Study results and caveats: Dominating the ex vivo response were HLA-C-restricted CMV-specific TCR beta clonotypes.

There are 16 residues in the CDR3. Germline assignment: CDR1 SGHVS and CDR2 FNYEAQ. J was trimmed by 2 bases and V by 5 bases; bases with no gene match: 11. The sequence was obtained from a human donor in good health (CMV status not recorded). Some clones in this sample may be carry-over from other donors' samples. The sample in question was cultured PBMCs, obtained from culture after CMV antigen stimulation. The gene calls are TRBV7-6 and TRBJ2-5; 7 nucleotides align to TRBD1. DNA for the CDR3: TGTGCCAGCAGCCTGAGGGGGCAGCTTTATCAAGAGACCCAGTACTTC. Protein: CASSLRGQLYQETQYF. Supplemented by reference TRBV7-6 and TRBJ2-5, the full variable domain reads GAGVSQSPRYKVTKRGQDVALRCDPISGHVSLYWYRQALGQGPEFLTYFNYEAQQDKSGLPNDRFSAERPEGSISTLTIQRTEQRDSAMYRCASSLRGQLYQETQYFGPGTRLLVL.